This T cell receptor (beta chain) was documented in a study of OX40 agonist ivuxolimab in advanced cancers. General observations from the study: Some nonresponders additionally presented with little normalized T-cell clonal expansion.

About this clone: The antigen remains unidentified.

TCRdb's table, derived via immunoSEQ multiplex PCR, lists solely in-frame clones and lacks some. The table lists about 11,000 clones, around 80% of them singletons. Trimming pared 10 bases from V and 7 bases from J, leaving 14 bases between. CDR1 is KGHSH, CDR2 LQKENI, per germline. The CDR3 is made up of 12 amino acids. V usage is TRBV18 and J usage is TRBJ2-1; D possibly corresponds to TRBD2 (5 bases). Here the sequenced sample was CD4+ or CD8+ T cells sorted from blood, taken in a trial of the OX40 agonist ivuxolimab. The sequence was collected from an adult with an advanced solid tumor such as melanoma, head and neck, liver or kidney cancer. The CDR3 nucleotides read TGTGCCACCCATGAGGGCTCTAATGAGCAGTTCTTC. Translation gives CATHEGSNEQFF.